This T cell receptor (beta chain) was sequenced for a study of CD8 T cells in ankylosing spondylitis. The study, taken as a whole, reports: Clones tied to disease were said to be significantly enriched in matched ankylosing spondylitis synovial fluid. A number of the motif variants had already been described in reactive arthritis synovial fluid and blood.

A single record per CDR3 protein comes from TCRdb applying MiXCR to the 5' RACE reads. The sample records tens of thousands of distinct CDR3 sequences, 8% to 13% being singletons. CDR1 and CDR2 (germline): KGHSH, LQKENI. The length of the CDR3 is 16 residues. The V segment lost 4 bases and the J segment 4 bases; nucleotides outside the gene matches: 10. This clonotype was counted a few times. Its matching antigen is unknown. The sequencing input was blood, either unsorted or a sorted T cell fraction (not recorded which). The chain has TRBV18 and TRBJ2-5; 9 positions match TRBD1. This TCR derives from a male donor with ankylosing spondylitis or in good health (not recorded which). In DNA, the CDR3 is TGTGCCAGCTCACGCTGGACAGGGGATAACCGAGAGACCCAGTACTTC. Translated: CASSRWTGDNRETQYF.